Below are 6 T cell receptor beta chains sequenced from a single sample in a study of beta chain features in type 1 diabetes. The isolated RNA, all of it, was reverse transcribed, so expressed TCRB transcripts were what got sequenced. The data were produced by immunoSEQ multiplex PCR, yet TCRdb's version contains in-frame clones alone and is incomplete. Altogether over 500,000 clones are present, 15% to 17% being singletons, with the ten largest covering under 0.095%. The sequencing input was naive CD4+ T cells from blood. The receptors were sampled from a man in his late teens or twenties in good health.

This clone appeared a few times. The chain carries TRBV10-3 and TRBJ1-5; D possibly corresponds to TRBD1 (5 bases). CDR1 ENHRY and CDR2 SYGVKD come from the germline V gene. V lost 3 bases and J 6 bases, leaving 18 bases between the germline ends. The CDR3 has 16 residues. CDR3 nucleotides: TGTGCCATCAGTGACCTAAGGGCAGGGAGGCGTCAGCCCCAGCATTTT. It is translated as CAISDLRAGRRQPQHF.

The CDR3 DNA reads as TGTGCCAGCAGCTTTTGGGAGGACGGTAGATATGGCTACACCTTC. Protein sequence: CASSFWEDGRYGYTF. V gene TRBV7-9 combines with J gene TRBJ1-2; D gene ambiguous. The CDR3 runs 15 residues. V lost 3 bases to trimming and J lost 5 bases, with 16 bases between them. From germline, CDR1 is SEHNR and CDR2 FQNEAQ (reference sequence).

This clone was seen a few times. The CDR3 DNA is TGCGCCAGCAGTTCGGAGGGAAATCAGCCCCAGCATTTT. Its translation is CASSSEGNQPQHF. The gene calls are TRBV5-1 and TRBJ1-5; the D is unclear. Germline CDR1 SGHRS, CDR2 YFSETQ. V lost 5 bases to trimming and J lost 4 bases, with 10 bases between them. This CDR3 has 13 amino acids.

The rearrangement links TRBV6-4 to TRBJ2-5; D is unresolved. Trimming removed 8 bases from V and 3 bases from J, with 16 bases in between. The CDR3 totals 14 residues. The germline CDR1 and CDR2 sequences are MRHNA and SNTAGT. Here the CDR3 DNA reads TGTGCCAGCGAGAGGTTACGATTGGAAGAGACCCAGTACTTC. Protein: CASERLRLEETQYF.

The V gene is TRBV19, the J gene TRBJ1-2; D not certain. V was shortened by 3 bases and J by 8 bases, with 7 bases between the two germline ends. Looked up from germline, CDR1 is LNHDA and CDR2 is SQIVND (reference sequence). The CDR3 is 11 residues long. The CDR3 DNA is TGTGCCAGTAGTATCATGGGAGGCTACACCTTC. Translating gives CASSIMGGYTF.

The chain combines TRBV4-3 with TRBJ1-2, with a tentative D call TRBD1 (5 bases). This CDR3 comprises 14 residues. V lost 1 base and J lost 4, with 10 bases in between. Germline values: CDR1 LGHNA, CDR2 YSLEER. Here the CDR3 DNA reads TGCGCCAGCAGCCAAGTCGGGGGAACCTATGGCTACACCTTC. Translating it yields CASSQVGGTYGYTF.